This T cell receptor beta chain is drawn from a study of OX40 agonist ivuxolimab in advanced cancers. The CDR3 contains 15 residues. The junction had 6 bases not matched to a gene; V was cut back by 3 bases and J by 6 bases. From germline, CDR1 is LNHDA and CDR2 SQIVND (reference sequence). The study, taken as a whole, reports: Some nonresponders likewise displayed low normalized T-cell clonal expansion. Partial responders at 0.1-3.0 mg/kg showed near-lowest clonal expansion.

In the case of this clone: Its antigen is as yet unknown.

Data came from immunoSEQ multiplex PCR; TCRdb stores just in-frame clones and leaves some out. The data contain 35,000 to 50,000 clones, 81% of them seen just once; the ten biggest clones take up roughly 2.5%. The specimen was CD4+ or CD8+ T cells sorted from blood, collected in a trial of the OX40 agonist ivuxolimab. V gene TRBV19 combines with J gene TRBJ2-2, with 8 positions matching TRBD2. The TCR originated in an adult with an advanced solid tumor such as melanoma, head and neck, liver or kidney cancer. CDR3 amino acids: CASSMRGLGAGELFF. The CDR3 DNA reads as TGTGCCAGTAGTATGAGGGGACTAGGGGCCGGGGAGCTGTTTTTT. Complete variable domain (other parts from reference TRBV19 and TRBJ2-2): DGGITQSPKYLFRKEGQNVTLSCEQNLNHDAMYWYRQDPGQGLRLIYYSQIVNDFQKGDIAEGYSVSREKKESFPLTVTSAQKNPTAFYLCASSMRGLGAGELFFGEGSRLTVL.